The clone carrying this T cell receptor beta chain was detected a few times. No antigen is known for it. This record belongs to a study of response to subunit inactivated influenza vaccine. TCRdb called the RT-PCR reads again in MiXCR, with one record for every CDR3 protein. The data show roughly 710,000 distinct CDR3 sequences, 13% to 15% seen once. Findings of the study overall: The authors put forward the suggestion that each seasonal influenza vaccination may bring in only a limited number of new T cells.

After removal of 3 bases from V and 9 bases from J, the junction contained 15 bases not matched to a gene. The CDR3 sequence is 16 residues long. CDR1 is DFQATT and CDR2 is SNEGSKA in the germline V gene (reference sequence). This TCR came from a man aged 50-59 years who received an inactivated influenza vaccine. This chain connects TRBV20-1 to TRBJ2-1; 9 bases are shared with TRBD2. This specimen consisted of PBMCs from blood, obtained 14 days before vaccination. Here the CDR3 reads CSASPPSGGRAVEQFF. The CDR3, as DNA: TGCAGTGCTAGCCCACCCTCCGGCGGGAGGGCGGTTGAGCAGTTCTTC.